A selection of T cell receptor beta chains follows, all from one sample in a study of regulatory T cells in long-lasting Graves disease. TCRdb reanalysed the multiplex PCR reads using MiXCR and keeps one entry per CDR3 protein. Of 350,000 to 500,000 distinct CDR3 sequences in the sample, less than 15% are singletons; the top ten hold approximately 15%. The same data also went into a second study, on T cells in Graves' hyperthyroidism and ophthalmopathy.

Sample: peripheral blood mononuclear cells (PBMCs), taken at new diagnosis, from a patient treated with antithyroid drugs. Receptor source: a woman in her 50s with Graves disease. The CDR3 runs from the conserved cysteine through the conserved F or W. D genes are given only for firm matches. Some rows have no size entry. The others give once, few or many, or a class for an expanded clone.

clone_size	j_call	v_call	d_call	cdr3_aa	cdr3_nt
many	TRBJ2-1	TRBV25-1	TRBD1	CASSEFWDRGSNEQFF	TGTGCCAGCAGTGAATTCTGGGACAGGGGAAGCAATGAGCAGTTCTTC
-	TRBJ1-1	TRBV7-6	TRBD1	CASSGWTGTEAFF	TGTGCCAGCAGCGGATGGACAGGCACTGAAGCTTTCTTT
-	TRBJ2-7	TRBV20-1	TRBD1	CSARDWTGGNEQYF	TGCAGTGCTAGAGACTGGACAGGGGGAAACGAGCAGTACTTC
few	TRBJ2-7	TRBV6-5	-	CASSYEDRSYEQYF	TGTGCCAGCAGTTACGAGGACAGATCCTACGAGCAGTACTTC
-	TRBJ2-1	TRBV25-1	TRBD2	CASSSLAGGGYNEQFF	TGTGCCAGCAGTTCACTAGCGGGAGGCGGTTACAATGAGCAGTTCTTC
many	TRBJ2-7	TRBV6-1	-	CASIPLRDGTYEQYF	TGTGCCAGCATTCCGCTTAGGGACGGGACCTACGAGCAGTACTTC
many	TRBJ2-7	TRBV10-2	-	CASTTSLSSYEQYF	TGCGCCAGCACTACTAGCTTAAGCTCCTACGAGCAGTACTTC
-	TRBJ2-2	TRBV10-3	-	CAIRSQGGTPTGELFF	TGTGCCATCAGGTCACAGGGGGGGACGCCTACCGGGGAGCTGTTTTTT
many	TRBJ2-1	TRBV12-3/TRBV12-4	-	CASSLSFLYNEQFF	TGTGCCAGCAGTTTAAGTTTTCTCTACAATGAGCAGTTCTTC
few	TRBJ1-5	TRBV30	TRBD1	CAWSVGGLSNQPQHF	TGTGCCTGGAGTGTAGGGGGCCTTAGCAATCAGCCCCAGCATTTT
many	TRBJ1-5	TRBV28	TRBD1	CASRGGTVNQPQHF	TGTGCCAGCAGGGGGGGGACAGTCAATCAGCCCCAGCATTTT
-	TRBJ2-1	TRBV5-5	-	CASSPDTVSRFNEQFF	TGTGCCAGCAGCCCTGACACTGTGAGTCGATTTAATGAGCAGTTCTTC
few	TRBJ2-1	TRBV24-1	-	CATSDLVGGNEQFF	TGTGCCACCAGTGATTTGGTTGGGGGCAATGAGCAGTTCTTC
many	TRBJ1-4	TRBV2	TRBD1	CASSRGQGRATNEKLFF	TGTGCCAGCAGCAGGGGACAGGGCCGTGCAACTAATGAAAAACTGTTTTTT
many	TRBJ2-1	TRBV20-1	TRBD2	CSAPPPGLAGIDEQFF	TGCAGTGCTCCCCCTCCGGGACTAGCGGGAATCGATGAGCAGTTCTTC
-	TRBJ2-7	TRBV5-6	TRBD1	CASSFTGVLSYEQYF	TGTGCCAGCAGCTTTACAGGGGTACTTTCCTACGAGCAGTACTTC
many	TRBJ2-7	TRBV12-3/TRBV12-4	-	CASSPGSSIAYEQYF	TGTGCCAGCAGTCCCGGCTCCTCAATCGCCTACGAGCAGTACTTC
many	TRBJ2-7	TRBV11-1	-	CASSLFSYATYEQYF	TGTGCCAGCAGCTTATTTTCTTATGCCACCTACGAGCAGTACTTC